These T cell receptor beta chains were read from a single sample in a study of blood T cell repertoires in COVID-19. TCRdb keeps only in-frame clones here, not all; method: immunoSEQ multiplex PCR. The data hold approximately 70,000 clones, with around 74% observed a single time. Source material: peripheral blood. The origin of the receptors is a woman older than 75 with active or convalescent COVID-19. CDR3s include the opening cysteine and the closing phenylalanine or tryptophan. Each record gives: D gene, V gene, clone size, J gene, CDR3 protein, CDR3 DNA. D genes are given only for firm matches. Clone size is not always given. Where it is, it says once, few, many or a class for expanded clones.

D gene: NA
V gene: TRBV5-6
clone size: NA
J gene: TRBJ1-2
CDR3 protein: CASSPGDPTNYGYTF
CDR3 DNA: TGTGCCAGCAGCCCGGGGGACCCCACTAACTATGGCTACACCTTC

D gene: TRBD2
V gene: TRBV4-1
clone size: NA
J gene: TRBJ2-7
CDR3 protein: CASSQEAGGLSYEQYF
CDR3 DNA: TGCGCCAGCAGCCAAGAGGCGGGGGGCCTCTCCTACGAGCAGTACTTC

D gene: NA
V gene: TRBV25-1
clone size: medium-sized
J gene: TRBJ2-7
CDR3 protein: CASTLRGAQGDEQYF
CDR3 DNA: TGTGCCAGCACCCTCAGGGGGGCCCAGGGCGACGAGCAGTACTTC

D gene: TRBD1
V gene: TRBV9
clone size: NA
J gene: TRBJ1-3
CDR3 protein: CASSVTGQGPQFSGNTIYF
CDR3 DNA: TGTGCCAGCAGCGTCACGGGACAGGGGCCCCAATTTTCTGGAAACACCATATATTTT

D gene: TRBD2
V gene: TRBV19
clone size: NA
J gene: TRBJ2-3
CDR3 protein: CASRRASGRSADTQYF
CDR3 DNA: TGTGCCAGTAGGAGGGCTAGCGGGAGGTCCGCAGATACGCAGTATTTT

D gene: NA
V gene: TRBV9
clone size: once
J gene: TRBJ1-4
CDR3 protein: CASSVGNGGNEKLFF
CDR3 DNA: TGTGCCAGCAGCGTAGGGAACGGCGGTAATGAAAAACTGTTTTTT

D gene: TRBD2
V gene: TRBV6-5
clone size: NA
J gene: TRBJ2-3
CDR3 protein: CASRASGAAADTQYF
CDR3 DNA: TGTGCCAGCAGGGCTAGCGGGGCCGCGGCAGATACGCAGTATTTT

D gene: TRBD1
V gene: TRBV4-1
clone size: NA
J gene: TRBJ1-2
CDR3 protein: CASSQGRDSHYGYTF
CDR3 DNA: TGCGCCAGCAGCCAGGGACGGGACAGCCACTATGGCTACACCTTC

D gene: TRBD2
V gene: TRBV6-4
clone size: NA
J gene: TRBJ2-7
CDR3 protein: CASSEASGNEQYF
CDR3 DNA: TGTGCCAGCAGTGAGGCTAGCGGGAATGAGCAGTACTTC

D gene: TRBD2
V gene: TRBV6-5
clone size: once
J gene: TRBJ2-1
CDR3 protein: CASSKRGSYNEQFF
CDR3 DNA: TGTGCCAGCAGCAAGCGGGGGTCCTACAATGAGCAGTTCTTC

D gene: TRBD1
V gene: TRBV6-2/TRBV6-3
clone size: NA
J gene: TRBJ1-2
CDR3 protein: CASSLQGAGGYTF
CDR3 DNA: TGTGCCAGCAGTCTTCAGGGGGCTGGAGGCTACACCTTC

D gene: TRBD1
V gene: TRBV5-6
clone size: once
J gene: TRBJ2-7
CDR3 protein: CASSDAGTGILEQYF
CDR3 DNA: TGTGCCAGCAGCGATGCCGGGACAGGGATTCTGGAGCAGTACTTC

D gene: TRBD1
V gene: TRBV5-4
clone size: NA
J gene: TRBJ2-2
CDR3 protein: CASSPRQGAQPSGELFF
CDR3 DNA: TGTGCCAGCAGCCCGAGACAGGGGGCGCAACCCTCCGGGGAGCTGTTTTTT

D gene: NA
V gene: TRBV12-3/TRBV12-4
clone size: NA
J gene: TRBJ1-5
CDR3 protein: CASRAALGPQHF
CDR3 DNA: TGTGCCAGCAGAGCAGCCCTAGGGCCCCAGCATTTT

D gene: TRBD2
V gene: TRBV29-1
clone size: NA
J gene: TRBJ2-7
CDR3 protein: CSVVPAGAYEQYF
CDR3 DNA: TGCAGCGTTGTCCCAGCGGGGGCCTACGAGCAGTACTTC

D gene: TRBD2
V gene: TRBV9
clone size: NA
J gene: TRBJ2-1
CDR3 protein: CASSVALAGANREQFF
CDR3 DNA: TGTGCCAGCAGCGTAGCTTTAGCGGGAGCAAATCGTGAGCAGTTCTTC

D gene: TRBD1
V gene: TRBV18
clone size: NA
J gene: TRBJ2-7
CDR3 protein: CASSESTGARYEQYF
CDR3 DNA: TGTGCCAGCTCCGAATCGACAGGGGCCAGGTACGAGCAGTACTTC

D gene: NA
V gene: TRBV5-3
clone size: NA
J gene: TRBJ1-2
CDR3 protein: CARSLRQERYYGYTF
CDR3 DNA: TGTGCCAGAAGCTTGAGACAGGAACGTTACTATGGCTACACCTTC

D gene: NA
V gene: TRBV2
clone size: NA
J gene: TRBJ1-1
CDR3 protein: CASSVGGGTEAFF
CDR3 DNA: TGTGCCAGCAGTGTAGGGGGGGGCACTGAAGCTTTCTTT

D gene: NA
V gene: TRBV20-1
clone size: NA
J gene: TRBJ2-7
CDR3 protein: CSGGTTYEQYF
CDR3 DNA: TGCAGTGGAGGCACCACCTACGAGCAGTACTTC

D gene: NA
V gene: TRBV29-1
clone size: NA
J gene: TRBJ1-2
CDR3 protein: CSVANRGQYGYTF
CDR3 DNA: TGCAGCGTGGCAAACAGAGGGCAATATGGCTACACCTTC

D gene: NA
V gene: TRBV7-5
clone size: NA
J gene: TRBJ1-5
CDR3 protein: CARSSKPDRGTNSNQPQHF
CDR3 DNA: TGTGCCAGAAGCTCTAAACCCGACAGGGGGACCAATAGCAATCAGCCCCAGCATTTT

D gene: TRBD2
V gene: TRBV9
clone size: once
J gene: TRBJ2-7
CDR3 protein: CASSSGGSGYEQYF
CDR3 DNA: TGTGCCAGCAGCTCAGGTGGTAGCGGGTACGAGCAGTACTTC